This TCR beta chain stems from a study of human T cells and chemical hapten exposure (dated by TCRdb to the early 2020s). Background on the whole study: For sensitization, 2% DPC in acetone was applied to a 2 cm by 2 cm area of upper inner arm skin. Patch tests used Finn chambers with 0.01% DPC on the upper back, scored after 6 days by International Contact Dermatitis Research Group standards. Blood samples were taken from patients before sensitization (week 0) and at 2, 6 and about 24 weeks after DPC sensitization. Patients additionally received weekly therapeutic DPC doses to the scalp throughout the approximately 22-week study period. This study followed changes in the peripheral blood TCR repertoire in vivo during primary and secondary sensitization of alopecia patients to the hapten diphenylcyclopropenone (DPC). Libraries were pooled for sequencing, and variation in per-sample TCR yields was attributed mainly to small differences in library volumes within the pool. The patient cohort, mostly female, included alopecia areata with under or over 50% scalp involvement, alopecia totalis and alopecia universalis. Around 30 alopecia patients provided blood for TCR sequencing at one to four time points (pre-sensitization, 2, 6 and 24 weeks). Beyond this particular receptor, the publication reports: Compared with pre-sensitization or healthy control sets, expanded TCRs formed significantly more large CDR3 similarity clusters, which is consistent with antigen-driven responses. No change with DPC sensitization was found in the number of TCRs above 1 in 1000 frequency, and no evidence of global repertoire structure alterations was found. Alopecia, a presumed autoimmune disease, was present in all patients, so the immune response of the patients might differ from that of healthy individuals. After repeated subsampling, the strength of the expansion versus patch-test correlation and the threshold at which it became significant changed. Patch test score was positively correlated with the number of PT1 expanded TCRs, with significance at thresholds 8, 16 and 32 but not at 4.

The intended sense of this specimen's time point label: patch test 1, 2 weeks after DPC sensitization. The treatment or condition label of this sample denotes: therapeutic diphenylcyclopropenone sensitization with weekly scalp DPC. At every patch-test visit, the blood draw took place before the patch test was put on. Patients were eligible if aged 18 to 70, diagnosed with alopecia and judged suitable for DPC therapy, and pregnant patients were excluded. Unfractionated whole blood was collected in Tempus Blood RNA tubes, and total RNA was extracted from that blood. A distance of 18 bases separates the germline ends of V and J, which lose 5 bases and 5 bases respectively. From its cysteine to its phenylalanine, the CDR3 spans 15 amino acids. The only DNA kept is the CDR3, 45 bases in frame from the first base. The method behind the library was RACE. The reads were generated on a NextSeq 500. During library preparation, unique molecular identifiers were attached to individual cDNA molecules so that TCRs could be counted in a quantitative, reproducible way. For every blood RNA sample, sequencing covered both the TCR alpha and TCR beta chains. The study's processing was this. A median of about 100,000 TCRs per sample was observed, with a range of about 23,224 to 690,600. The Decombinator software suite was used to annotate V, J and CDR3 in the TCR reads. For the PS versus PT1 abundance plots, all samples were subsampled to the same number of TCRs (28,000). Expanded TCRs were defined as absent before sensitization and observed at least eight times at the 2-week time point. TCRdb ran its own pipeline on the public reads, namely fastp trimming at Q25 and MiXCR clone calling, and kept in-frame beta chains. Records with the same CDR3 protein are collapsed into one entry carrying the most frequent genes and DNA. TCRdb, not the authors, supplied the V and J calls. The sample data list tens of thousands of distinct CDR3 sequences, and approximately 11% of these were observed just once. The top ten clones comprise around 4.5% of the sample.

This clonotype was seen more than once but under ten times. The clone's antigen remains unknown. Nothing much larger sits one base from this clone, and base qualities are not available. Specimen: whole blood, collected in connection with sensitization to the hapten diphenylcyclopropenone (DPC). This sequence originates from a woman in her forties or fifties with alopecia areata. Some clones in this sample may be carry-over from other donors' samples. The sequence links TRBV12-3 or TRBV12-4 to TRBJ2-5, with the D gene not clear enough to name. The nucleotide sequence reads TGTGCCAGCAGTCCTAGACGGGCTCAGAGGGAGACCCAGTACTTC. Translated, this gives CASSPRRAQRETQYF.